This T cell receptor (beta chain) comes out of a study of T cell responses to AZD1222 COVID-19 vaccine. Study-wide results and caveats: White British donors predominated, females outnumbered males, and clonal diversity was possibly underestimated. Seropositive status at baseline applied to only 5 or 6 AZD1222 recipients. Recipients of two AZD1222 doses showed rising Spike-specific TCR breadth and depth.

There are 12 residues in the CDR3. The trim removed 3 bases at V and 6 bases at J, leaving 1 base unmatched. Germline CDR1 reads SGHRS; CDR2 reads YFSETQ. TCRdb's copy holds only in-frame clones and misses some; the assay was immunoSEQ multiplex PCR. The table lists more than 90,000 clones, about 89% of them singletons. To note about this clone: What it recognizes is unknown.

The sequence was collected from an adult who received the AZD1222 COVID-19 vaccine. The gene calls are TRBV5-1 and TRBJ2-7; 9 nucleotides match TRBD1. Sequencing used peripheral blood, obtained 28 days after the second AZD1222 dose. The CDR3 nucleotides are TGCGCCAGCAGCTGGACAGGGGCCGAGCAGTACTTC. This sequence encodes CASSWTGAEQYF.